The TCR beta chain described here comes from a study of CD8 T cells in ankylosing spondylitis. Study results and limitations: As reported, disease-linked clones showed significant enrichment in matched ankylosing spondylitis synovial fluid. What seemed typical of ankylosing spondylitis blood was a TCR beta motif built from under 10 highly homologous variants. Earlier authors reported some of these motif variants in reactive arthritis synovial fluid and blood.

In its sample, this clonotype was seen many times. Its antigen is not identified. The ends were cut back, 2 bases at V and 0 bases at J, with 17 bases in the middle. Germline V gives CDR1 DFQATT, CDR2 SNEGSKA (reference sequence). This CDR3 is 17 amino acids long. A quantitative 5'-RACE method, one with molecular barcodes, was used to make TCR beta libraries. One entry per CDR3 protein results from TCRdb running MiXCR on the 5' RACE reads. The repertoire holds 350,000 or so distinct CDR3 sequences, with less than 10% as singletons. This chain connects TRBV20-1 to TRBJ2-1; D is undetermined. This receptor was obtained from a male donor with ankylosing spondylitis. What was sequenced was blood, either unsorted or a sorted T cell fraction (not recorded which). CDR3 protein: CSARSYPLSSSYNEQFF. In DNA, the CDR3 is TGCAGTGCTAGATCTTACCCCCTCTCCAGCTCCTACAATGAGCAGTTCTTC.